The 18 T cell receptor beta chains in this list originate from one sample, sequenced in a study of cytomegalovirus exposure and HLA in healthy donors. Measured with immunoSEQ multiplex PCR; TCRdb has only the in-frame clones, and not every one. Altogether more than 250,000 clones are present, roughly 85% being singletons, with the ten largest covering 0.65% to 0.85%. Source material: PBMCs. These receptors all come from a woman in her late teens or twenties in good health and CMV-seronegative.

For the CDR3, the DNA is TGCGCCAGCAGCCAAGATCGGACAGGGAACACCGGGGAGCTGTTTTTT. Translating it yields CASSQDRTGNTGELFF. The chain employs TRBV4-1 and TRBJ2-2; 7 bases map to TRBD1. Trimming took 0 bases from V and 1 from J; bases not matched to a gene: 2. The CDR3 contains 16 residues. Germline V lookup: CDR1 MGHRA, CDR2 YSYEKL.

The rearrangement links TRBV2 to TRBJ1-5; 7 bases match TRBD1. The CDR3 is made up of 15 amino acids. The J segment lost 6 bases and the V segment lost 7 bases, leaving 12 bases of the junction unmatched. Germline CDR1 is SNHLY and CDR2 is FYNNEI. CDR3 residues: CASTGQLSSGQPQHF. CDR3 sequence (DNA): TGTGCCAGCACGGGACAGTTGTCGTCGGGTCAGCCCCAGCATTTT.

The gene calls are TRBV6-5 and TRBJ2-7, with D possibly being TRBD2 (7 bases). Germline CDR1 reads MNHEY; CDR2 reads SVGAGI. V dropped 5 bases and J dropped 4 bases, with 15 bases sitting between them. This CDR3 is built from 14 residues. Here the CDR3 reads CASSRGEGRYEQYF. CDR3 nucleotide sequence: TGTGCCAGCAGTAGGGGGGAGGGCCGTTACGAGCAGTACTTC.

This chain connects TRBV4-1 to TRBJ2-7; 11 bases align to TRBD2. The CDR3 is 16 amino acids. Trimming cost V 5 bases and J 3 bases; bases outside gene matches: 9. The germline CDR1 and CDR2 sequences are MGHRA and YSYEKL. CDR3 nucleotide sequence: TGCGCCAGCAGCAAAACAATAGCGGGAGGGTACTACGAGCAGTACTTC. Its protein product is CASSKTIAGGYYEQYF.

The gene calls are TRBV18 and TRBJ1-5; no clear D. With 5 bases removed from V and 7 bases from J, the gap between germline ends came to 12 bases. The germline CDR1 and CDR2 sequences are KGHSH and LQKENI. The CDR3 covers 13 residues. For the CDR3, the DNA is TGTGCCAGCTCAGGAGAAGTGGTCCAGCCCCAGCATTTT. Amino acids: CASSGEVVQPQHF.

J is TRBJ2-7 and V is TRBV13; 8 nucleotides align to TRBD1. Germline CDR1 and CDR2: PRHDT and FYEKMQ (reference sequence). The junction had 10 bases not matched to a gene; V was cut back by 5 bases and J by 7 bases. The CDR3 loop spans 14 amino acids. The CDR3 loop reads CASSLEQGAGEQYF. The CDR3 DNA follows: TGTGCCAGCAGCCTCGAGCAGGGGGCGGGAGAGCAGTACTTC.

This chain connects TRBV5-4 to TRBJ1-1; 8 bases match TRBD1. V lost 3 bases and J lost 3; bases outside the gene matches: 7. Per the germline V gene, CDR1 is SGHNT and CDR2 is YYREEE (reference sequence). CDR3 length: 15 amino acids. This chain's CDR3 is CASSYIQGGHTEAFF. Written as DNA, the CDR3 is TGTGCCAGCAGCTACATACAGGGGGGTCACACTGAAGCTTTCTTT.

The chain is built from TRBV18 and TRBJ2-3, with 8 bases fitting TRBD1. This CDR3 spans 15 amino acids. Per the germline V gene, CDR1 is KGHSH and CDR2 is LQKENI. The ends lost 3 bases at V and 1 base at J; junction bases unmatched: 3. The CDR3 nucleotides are TGTGCCAGCTCACCCGGGACAGGCGGCACAGATACGCAGTATTTT. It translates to CASSPGTGGTDTQYF.

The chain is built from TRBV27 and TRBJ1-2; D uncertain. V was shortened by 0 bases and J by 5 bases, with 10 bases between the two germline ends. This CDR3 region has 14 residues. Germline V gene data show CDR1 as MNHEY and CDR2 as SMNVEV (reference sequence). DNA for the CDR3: TGTGCCAGCAGTTTATCTCGAGCGTCTTATGGCTACACCTTC. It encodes CASSLSRASYGYTF.

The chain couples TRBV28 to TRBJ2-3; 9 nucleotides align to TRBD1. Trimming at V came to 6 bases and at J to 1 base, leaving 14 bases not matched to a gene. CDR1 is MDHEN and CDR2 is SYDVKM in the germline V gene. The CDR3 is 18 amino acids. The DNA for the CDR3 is TGTGCCAGCAGCAGGGACAGGGCGGGAGTAGCGGGCACAGATACGCAGTATTTT. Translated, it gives CASSRDRAGVAGTDTQYF.

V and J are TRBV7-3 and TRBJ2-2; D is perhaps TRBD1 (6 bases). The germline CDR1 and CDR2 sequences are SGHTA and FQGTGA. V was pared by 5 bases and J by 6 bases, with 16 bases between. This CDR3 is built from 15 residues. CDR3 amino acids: CASSLNPDSPGELFF. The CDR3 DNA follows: TGTGCCAGCAGCCTAAATCCGGACAGCCCCGGGGAGCTGTTTTTT.

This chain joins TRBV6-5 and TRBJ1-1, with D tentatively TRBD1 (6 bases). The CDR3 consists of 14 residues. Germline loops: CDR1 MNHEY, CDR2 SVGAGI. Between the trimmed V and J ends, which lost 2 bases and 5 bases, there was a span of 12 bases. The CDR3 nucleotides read TGTGCCAGCAGTTACGGCCAGAGGGGGACTGAAGCTTTCTTT. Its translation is CASSYGQRGTEAFF.

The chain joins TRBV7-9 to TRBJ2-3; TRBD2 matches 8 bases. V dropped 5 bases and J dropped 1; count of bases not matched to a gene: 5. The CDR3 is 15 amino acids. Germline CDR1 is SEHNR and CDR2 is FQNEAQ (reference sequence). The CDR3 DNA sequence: TGTGCCAGCAGCCCCCCAGCGGGAGGCACAGATACGCAGTATTTT. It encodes CASSPPAGGTDTQYF.

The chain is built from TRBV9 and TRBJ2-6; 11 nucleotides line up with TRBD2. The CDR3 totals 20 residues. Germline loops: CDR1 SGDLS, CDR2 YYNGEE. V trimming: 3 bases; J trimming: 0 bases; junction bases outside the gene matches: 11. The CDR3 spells CASSASPSGRIVSGANVLTF. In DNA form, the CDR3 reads TGTGCCAGCAGCGCCAGCCCTAGCGGGAGGATCGTCTCTGGGGCCAACGTCCTGACTTTC. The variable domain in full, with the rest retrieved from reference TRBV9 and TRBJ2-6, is DSGVTQTPKHLITATGQRVTLRCSPRSGDLSVYWYQQSLDQGLQFLIQYYNGEERAKGNILERFSAQQFPDLHSELNLSSLELGDSALYFCASSASPSGRIVSGANVLTFGAGSRLTVL.

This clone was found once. Here the CDR3 reads CASSLAGEGSQPQHF. For the CDR3, the DNA is TGTGCCAGCAGCTTAGCAGGGGAGGGATCGCAGCCCCAGCATTTT. This chain uses TRBV7-2 with TRBJ1-5, with a weak D call TRBD1 (5 bases). V gave up 0 bases and J gave up 7 bases, with 13 bases separating them. Per the germline V gene, CDR1 is SGHTA and CDR2 is FQGNSA. This CDR3 region has 15 residues.

As DNA, the CDR3 is TGTGCCAGCAGCTTGGACACTCTTTCTGGAGATACGCAGTATTTT. This translates into CASSLDTLSGDTQYF. The rearrangement joins TRBV9 to TRBJ2-3; a possible D gene is TRBD1 (5 bases). Looked up from germline, CDR1 is SGDLS and CDR2 is YYNGEE. This CDR3 has 15 amino acids. Trimming shortened V by 4 bases and J by 5 bases, and 17 bases separated the two germline ends.

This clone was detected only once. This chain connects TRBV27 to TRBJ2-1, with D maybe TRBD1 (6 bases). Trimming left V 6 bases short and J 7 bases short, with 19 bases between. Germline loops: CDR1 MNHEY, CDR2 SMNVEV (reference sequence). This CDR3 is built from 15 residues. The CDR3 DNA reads TGTGCCAGCAGCACCCGAATACAGGGTGGGAATGAGCAGTTCTTC. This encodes CASSTRIQGGNEQFF.

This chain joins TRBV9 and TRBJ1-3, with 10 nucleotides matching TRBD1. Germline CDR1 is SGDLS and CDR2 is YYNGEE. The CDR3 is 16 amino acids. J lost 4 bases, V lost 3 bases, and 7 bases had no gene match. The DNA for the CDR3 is TGTGCCAGCAGCGCCTTCGACAGGGGGCGCGGAAACACCATATATTTT. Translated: CASSAFDRGRGNTIYF.